Following are 28 T cell receptor beta chains from one sample sequenced in a study of blood T cell repertoires in COVID-19. TCRdb's table, derived via immunoSEQ multiplex PCR, lists solely in-frame clones and lacks some. The table includes under 300,000 clones, around four fifths detected once. Material for sequencing was peripheral blood. These receptors came from a woman aged 40-49 years with active or convalescent COVID-19.

The chain links TRBV5-5 to TRBJ1-3, with TRBD1 matching 9 bases. The germline V gene has CDR1 SGHKS and CDR2 YYEKEE (reference sequence). Germline trimming cut 1 base from V and 0 bases from J; bases unmatched to any gene: 5. This CDR3 is built from 17 residues. Here the CDR3 DNA reads TGTGCCAGCAGCTTGTCAGGGACAGGGTTCTCTGGAAACACCATATATTTT. As protein: CASSLSGTGFSGNTIYF.

The chain carries TRBV9 and TRBJ1-2, with 7 bases fitting TRBD1. This CDR3 has 15 residues. V dropped 0 bases and J dropped 0; count of bases not matched to a gene: 2. The V gene's germline CDR1 is SGDLS and CDR2 YYNGEE. CDR3 region: CASSVGDSANYGYTF. CDR3 sequence (DNA): TGTGCCAGCAGCGTAGGGGACAGCGCTAACTATGGCTACACCTTC.

This clone was observed a single time. The rearrangement uses TRBV6-5 and TRBJ1-5; TRBD1 might be the D (6 bases). V dropped 5 bases and J dropped 6 bases, with 8 bases sitting between them. Germline V gives CDR1 MNHEY, CDR2 SVGAGI. The CDR3 extends over 12 amino acids. The CDR3 loop reads CASSNRVQPQHF. Here the CDR3 DNA reads TGTGCCAGCAGTAACAGGGTTCAGCCCCAGCATTTT.

This clone has just one count. The rearrangement uses TRBV27 and TRBJ2-7; D is possibly TRBD2 (5 bases). The V end was cut by 10 bases, the J end by 1 base, with 14 bases between. The CDR3 covers 13 residues. Per the germline V gene, CDR1 is MNHEY and CDR2 is SMNVEV (reference sequence). The CDR3 region has the DNA TGTGCCACCTCGAGCGGACTTTCCTACGAGCAGTACTTC. This translates into CATSSGLSYEQYF.

V usage is TRBV5-1 and J usage is TRBJ1-1; the match to TRBD1 covers 8 bases. The trim removed 4 bases at V and 1 base at J, leaving 6 bases unmatched. Germline-derived CDR1 and CDR2 are SGHRS and YFSETQ. The CDR3 has 15 residues. In nucleotides, the CDR3 is TGCGCCAGCAGCCCGGGGACAGGATGGAACACTGAAGCTTTCTTT. Translation: CASSPGTGWNTEAFF. Complete variable domain (other parts from reference TRBV5-1 and TRBJ1-1): KAGVTQTPRYLIKTRGQQVTLSCSPISGHRSVSWYQQTPGQGLQFLFEYFSETQRNKGNFPGRFSGRQFSNSRSEMNVSTLELGDSALYLCASSPGTGWNTEAFFGQGTRLTVV.

V usage is TRBV6-5 and J usage is TRBJ1-4, with 11 bases lining up with TRBD1. CDR1 is MNHEY, CDR2 SVGAGI, per germline. The CDR3 consists of 13 residues. With 8 bases clipped from V and 7 bases from J, the junction kept 3 bases outside the gene matches. The CDR3: CASAGQGVEKLFF. DNA for the CDR3: TGTGCCAGCGCGGGACAGGGGGTTGAAAAACTGTTTTTT.

The rearrangement joins TRBV12-3 or TRBV12-4 to TRBJ2-7; weak D call: TRBD1 (6 bases). This CDR3 comprises 13 residues. V was pared by 1 base and J by 12 bases, with 16 bases between. CDR3 nucleotides: TGTGCCAGCAGTTTAGATCCTACCGGGACAATGTACTTC. The encoded protein is CASSLDPTGTMYF.

The rearrangement joins TRBV15 to TRBJ2-7, with 8 bases lining up with TRBD1. CDR1 LNHNV and CDR2 YYDKDF come from the germline V gene (reference sequence). The CDR3 has 14 amino acids. J was trimmed by 5 bases and V by 0 bases; bases with no gene match: 3. In DNA form, the CDR3 reads TGTGCCACCAGCAGAGACAGGGGGCTCAACGAGCAGTACTTC. This encodes CATSRDRGLNEQYF. Based on the CDR3 plus reference TRBV15 and TRBJ2-7, the full variable domain is DAMVIQNPRYQVTQFGKPVTLSCSQTLNHNVMYWYQQKSSQAPKLLFHYYDKDFNNEADTPDNFQSRRPNTSFCFLDIRSPGLGDTAMYLCATSRDRGLNEQYFGPGTRLTVT.

This chain links TRBV19 with TRBJ1-1; maybe TRBD1 (6 bases). Trimming took 3 bases from V and 5 from J, leaving 16 bases between them. The length of the CDR3 is 15 residues. Germline CDR1 LNHDA, CDR2 SQIVND (reference sequence). CDR3 nucleotides: TGTGCCAGTAGTATCCGACCACAGGGTCGTACTGAAGCTTTCTTT. This codes for CASSIRPQGRTEAFF. Drawing the rest from reference TRBV19 and TRBJ1-1, the complete variable domain is DGGITQSPKYLFRKEGQNVTLSCEQNLNHDAMYWYRQDPGQGLRLIYYSQIVNDFQKGDIAEGYSVSREKKESFPLTVTSAQKNPTAFYLCASSIRPQGRTEAFFGQGTRLTVV.

The chain has TRBV14 and TRBJ2-3; tentative D call: TRBD1 (6 bases). Trimming took 2 bases from V and 0 from J, leaving 12 bases between them. Germline loops: CDR1 SGHDN, CDR2 FVKESK. CDR3 length equals 16 residues. CDR3: CASSQQGILSTDTQYF. The DNA for the CDR3 is TGTGCCAGCAGCCAACAGGGGATTCTGAGCACAGATACGCAGTATTTT.

The rearrangement uses TRBV5-1 and TRBJ1-1, with D perhaps matching TRBD1 (6 bases). Trimming took off 2 bases at V and 1 base at J, with 12 bases between the two ends. The germline V gene encodes CDR1 SGHRS and CDR2 YFSETQ. The CDR3 is made up of 15 amino acids. The CDR3 DNA sequence: TGCGCCAGCAGCTTCGACCCCAGGGGGAACACTGAAGCTTTCTTT. This codes for CASSFDPRGNTEAFF.

This sequence joins TRBV9 and TRBJ1-1, with a weak D call TRBD1 (5 bases). Germline V gene data show CDR1 as SGDLS and CDR2 as YYNGEE. Trimming shortened V by 2 bases and J by 9 bases, and 14 bases separated the two germline ends. The CDR3 consists of 13 residues. CDR3 region: CASSVGGGTKAFF. The DNA of the CDR3 is TGTGCCAGCAGCGTCGGCGGGGGGACTAAAGCTTTCTTT.

This chain connects TRBV11-2 to TRBJ1-5; maybe TRBD1 (5 bases). The germline V and J ends were trimmed by 5 bases and 14 bases, with 22 bases remaining between them. The V gene's germline CDR1 is SGHAT and CDR2 FQNNGV. CDR3 length: 14 residues. Here the CDR3 reads CASSHTFRTGREHF. The CDR3 DNA reads as TGTGCCAGCAGCCATACATTTCGTACAGGCAGGGAGCATTTT.

V and J are TRBV30 and TRBJ2-3, with D possibly matching TRBD2 (5 bases). The germline V gene has CDR1 GTSNPN and CDR2 SVGIG (reference sequence). V lost 0 bases, J lost 6 bases, and 10 bases lay in between. CDR3 size: 13 residues. CDR3 residues: CAWSVTGGDTQYF. The CDR3 DNA is TGTGCCTGGAGTGTAACCGGCGGGGATACGCAGTATTTT. Supplemented by reference TRBV30 and TRBJ2-3, the full variable domain reads SQTIHQWPATLVQPVGSPLSLECTVEGTSNPNLYWYRQAAGRGLQLLFYSVGIGQISSEVPQNLSASRPQDRQFILSSKKLLLSDSGFYLCAWSVTGGDTQYFGPGTRLTVL.

The chain is built from TRBV4-1 and TRBJ1-1, with D unresolved. This CDR3 contains 14 residues. In germline, CDR1 is MGHRA, CDR2 YSYEKL. V lost 3 bases, J lost 10 bases, and 18 bases lay in between. CDR3 region: CASSQDYRDRGAFF. The DNA of the CDR3 is TGCGCCAGCAGCCAGGACTACAGAGATAGAGGAGCTTTCTTT.

Only one count was recorded for this clone. This chain joins TRBV5-1 and TRBJ2-3, with 9 bases aligning to TRBD1. Trimming removed 4 bases from V and 1 base from J; junction bases left unmatched: 10. This CDR3 region has 17 residues. The germline V gene encodes CDR1 SGHRS and CDR2 YFSETQ. This CDR3 is CASSPGTGSGGTDTQYF. CDR3 bases: TGCGCCAGCAGCCCCGGGACAGGGAGTGGGGGCACAGATACGCAGTATTTT.

This chain joins TRBV2 and TRBJ2-1, with 7 positions matching TRBD1. The CDR3 is 15 residues long. The V segment lost 8 bases and the J segment 6 bases; nucleotides outside the gene matches: 13. In germline, CDR1 is SNHLY, CDR2 FYNNEI. In DNA, the CDR3 is TGTGCCAGCGCAACTACCGGACAGGACCCCAATGAGCAGTTCTTC. As protein: CASATTGQDPNEQFF.

This chain connects TRBV19 to TRBJ1-2; D not resolved. Trimming took off 0 bases at V and 8 bases at J, with 16 bases between the two ends. Germline assignment: CDR1 LNHDA and CDR2 SQIVND (reference sequence). This CDR3 spans 15 amino acids. CDR3 loop: CASSIDWAGSSGYTF. The CDR3 region has the DNA TGTGCCAGTAGTATAGATTGGGCAGGCAGCTCGGGCTACACCTTC. The variable domain in full, with the rest retrieved from reference TRBV19 and TRBJ1-2, is DGGITQSPKYLFRKEGQNVTLSCEQNLNHDAMYWYRQDPGQGLRLIYYSQIVNDFQKGDIAEGYSVSREKKESFPLTVTSAQKNPTAFYLCASSIDWAGSSGYTFGSGTRLTVV.

The V gene is TRBV15, the J gene TRBJ1-1, with TRBD1 matching over 12 bases. The V and J ends lost 5 bases and 1 base, in that order; junction bases with no gene match: 2. Germline V lookup: CDR1 LNHNV, CDR2 YYDKDF (reference sequence). The CDR3 has 15 amino acids. The CDR3 spells CATSGTGGWNTEAFF. CDR3 bases: TGTGCCACCAGCGGGACAGGGGGCTGGAACACTGAAGCTTTCTTT.

The chain links TRBV7-9 to TRBJ2-6; 9 bases align to TRBD1. The CDR3 totals 18 residues. Germline CDR1 is SEHNR and CDR2 is FQNEAQ (reference sequence). The ends lost 1 base at V and 2 bases at J; junction bases unmatched: 6. The CDR3 region has the DNA TGTGCCAGCAGCTTAGTACAGGGGGCGTACCCTGGGGCCAACGTCCTGACTTTC. This translates into CASSLVQGAYPGANVLTF.

The V gene is TRBV6-5, the J gene TRBJ1-2; perhaps TRBD1 as D (5 bases). V lost 10 bases and J 1 base, leaving 7 bases between the germline ends. CDR1 and CDR2 from the germline V gene are MNHEY and SVGAGI. The CDR3 extends over 11 amino acids. In DNA, the CDR3 is TGTGCCACGGGACTTAACTATGGCTACACCTTC. This codes for CATGLNYGYTF.

The chain links TRBV5-8 to TRBJ2-1; D possibly corresponds to TRBD1 (5 bases). The germline V gene encodes CDR1 SGHTS and CDR2 YDEGEE. Deletions cut 4 bases from V and 2 bases from J, with 16 bases between. The CDR3 contains 16 residues. The CDR3 DNA follows: TGTGCCAGCAGCCCAGATACAGGCTACACCTACAATGAGCAGTTCTTC. It encodes CASSPDTGYTYNEQFF.

This clone was picked up one time. CDR3 loop: CASTSGTGGTSPLHF. The CDR3 DNA reads as TGTGCCAGCACTTCTGGGACAGGGGGAACTTCACCCCTCCACTTT. The chain employs TRBV28 and TRBJ1-6; 11 nucleotides match TRBD1. Per the germline V gene, CDR1 is MDHEN and CDR2 is SYDVKM. The CDR3 runs to 15 residues. Trimming at V came to 7 bases and at J to 9 bases, leaving 8 bases not matched to a gene.

The V call is TRBV7-2, the J call TRBJ2-1; 12 nucleotides match TRBD2. Germline CDR1 SGHTA, CDR2 FQGNSA. The CDR3 length is 17 residues. V was clipped by 5 bases and J by 0 bases; unmatched bases: 5. CDR3 sequence (DNA): TGTGCCAGCAGCACCCTAGCGGGGGGGAGCTCCTACAATGAGCAGTTCTTC. Protein product: CASSTLAGGSSYNEQFF.

This clone was picked up many times. In the same sample, other DNA sequences code for this CDR3. This sequence joins TRBV6-4 and TRBJ2-3, with 14 bases that match TRBD2. CDR1 is MRHNA, CDR2 SNTAGT, per germline. After removal of 0 bases from V and 6 bases from J, the junction contained 2 bases not matched to a gene. This CDR3 is built from 16 residues. DNA for the CDR3: TGTGCCAGCAGTGACTCGACTAGCGGGGGGGCCGATACGCAGTATTTT. This gives the protein CASSDSTSGGADTQYF.

The rearrangement joins TRBV5-5 to TRBJ2-7; D may be TRBD1 (5 bases). With 4 bases removed from V and 2 bases from J, the gap between germline ends came to 10 bases. Germline lookup yields CDR1 SGHKS and CDR2 YYEKEE (reference sequence). The CDR3 has 13 amino acids. CDR3 region: CASSIRDAYEQYV. CDR3 bases: TGTGCCAGCAGCATCAGGGATGCCTACGAGCAGTACGTC.

V gene TRBV28 combines with J gene TRBJ1-3; TRBD1 might be the D (6 bases). The V gene's germline CDR1 is MDHEN and CDR2 SYDVKM. This CDR3 is 13 amino acids long. The germline V and J ends were trimmed by 5 bases and 10 bases, with 15 bases remaining between them. CDR3 in DNA: TGTGCCAGCAGTGCGGACAGCCCGAGAACCATATATTTT. It translates to CASSADSPRTIYF.

The gene calls are TRBV7-9 and TRBJ1-4; TRBD1 aligns across 7 bases. With V trimmed by 4 bases and J by 4 bases, 12 bases remained unmatched. The CDR3 covers 17 residues. CDR1 is SEHNR and CDR2 is FQNEAQ in the germline V gene (reference sequence). DNA for the CDR3: TGTGCCAGCAGCTCAAACCCGACAGGGTTCGGTAATGAAAAACTGTTTTTT. The encoded protein is CASSSNPTGFGNEKLFF.